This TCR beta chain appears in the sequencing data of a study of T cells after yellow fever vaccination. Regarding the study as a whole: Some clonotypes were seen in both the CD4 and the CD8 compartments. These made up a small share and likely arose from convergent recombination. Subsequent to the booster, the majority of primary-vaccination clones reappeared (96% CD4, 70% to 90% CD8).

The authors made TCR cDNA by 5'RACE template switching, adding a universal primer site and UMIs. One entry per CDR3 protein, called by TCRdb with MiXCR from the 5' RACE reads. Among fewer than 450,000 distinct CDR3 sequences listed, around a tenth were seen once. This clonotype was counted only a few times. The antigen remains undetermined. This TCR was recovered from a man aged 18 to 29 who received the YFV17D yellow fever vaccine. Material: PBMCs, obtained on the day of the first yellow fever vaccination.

CDR3 in DNA: TGTGCCAGCAGCTCCGATCGGGGGGCGAGCAATCAGCCCCAGCATTTT. Protein sequence: CASSSDRGASNQPQHF. The rearrangement links TRBV7-9 to TRBJ1-5; D is perhaps TRBD1 (6 bases). Per the germline V gene, CDR1 is SEHNR and CDR2 is FQNEAQ (reference sequence). This CDR3 has 16 amino acids. Trimming took off 4 bases at V and 1 base at J, with 14 bases between the two ends.